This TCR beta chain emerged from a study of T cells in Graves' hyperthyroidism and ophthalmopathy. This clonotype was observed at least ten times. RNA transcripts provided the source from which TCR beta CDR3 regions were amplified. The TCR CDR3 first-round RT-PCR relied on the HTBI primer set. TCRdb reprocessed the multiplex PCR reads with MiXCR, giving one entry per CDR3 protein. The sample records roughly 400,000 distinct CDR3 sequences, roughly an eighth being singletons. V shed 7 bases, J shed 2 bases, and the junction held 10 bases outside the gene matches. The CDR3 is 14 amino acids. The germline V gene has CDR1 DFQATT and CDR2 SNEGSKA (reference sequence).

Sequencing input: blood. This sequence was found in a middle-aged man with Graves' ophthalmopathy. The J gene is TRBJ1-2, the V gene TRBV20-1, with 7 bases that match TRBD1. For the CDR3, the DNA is TGCAGTGTTGCGATAACGGACAGGAACTATGGCTACACCTTC. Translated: CSVAITDRNYGYTF.